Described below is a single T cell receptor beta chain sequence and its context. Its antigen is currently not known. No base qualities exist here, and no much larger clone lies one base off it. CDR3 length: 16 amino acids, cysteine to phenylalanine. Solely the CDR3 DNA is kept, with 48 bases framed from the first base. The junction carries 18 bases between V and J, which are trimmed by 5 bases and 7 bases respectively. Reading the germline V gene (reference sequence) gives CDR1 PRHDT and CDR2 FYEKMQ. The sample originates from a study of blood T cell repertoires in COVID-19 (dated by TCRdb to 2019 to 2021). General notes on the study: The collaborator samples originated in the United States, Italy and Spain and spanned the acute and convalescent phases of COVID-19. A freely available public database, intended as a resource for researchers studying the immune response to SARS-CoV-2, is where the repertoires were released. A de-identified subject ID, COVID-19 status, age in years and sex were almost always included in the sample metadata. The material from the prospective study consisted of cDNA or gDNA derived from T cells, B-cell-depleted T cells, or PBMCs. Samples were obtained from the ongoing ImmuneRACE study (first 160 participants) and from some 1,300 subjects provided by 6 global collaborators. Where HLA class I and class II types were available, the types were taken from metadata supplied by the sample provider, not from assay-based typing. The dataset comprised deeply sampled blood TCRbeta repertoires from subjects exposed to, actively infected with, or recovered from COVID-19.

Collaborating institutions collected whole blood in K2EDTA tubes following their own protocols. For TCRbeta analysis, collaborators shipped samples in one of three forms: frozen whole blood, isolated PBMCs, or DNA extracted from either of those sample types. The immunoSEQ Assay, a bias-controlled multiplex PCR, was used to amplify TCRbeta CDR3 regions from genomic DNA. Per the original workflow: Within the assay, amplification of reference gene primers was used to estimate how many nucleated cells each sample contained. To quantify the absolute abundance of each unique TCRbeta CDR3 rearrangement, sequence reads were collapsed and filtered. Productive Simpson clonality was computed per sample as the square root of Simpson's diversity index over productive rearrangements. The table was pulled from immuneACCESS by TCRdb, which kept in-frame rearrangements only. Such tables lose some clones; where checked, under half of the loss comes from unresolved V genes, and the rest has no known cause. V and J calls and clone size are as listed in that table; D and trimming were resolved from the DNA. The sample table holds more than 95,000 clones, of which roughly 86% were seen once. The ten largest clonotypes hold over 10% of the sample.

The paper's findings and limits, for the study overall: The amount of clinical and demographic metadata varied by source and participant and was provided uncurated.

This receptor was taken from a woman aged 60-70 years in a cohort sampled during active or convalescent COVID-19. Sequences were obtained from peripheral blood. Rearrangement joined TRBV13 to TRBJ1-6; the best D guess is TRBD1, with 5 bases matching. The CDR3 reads CASSKRGGVGNSPLHF. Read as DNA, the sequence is TGTGCCAGCAGCAAGCGGGGCGGGGTCGGGAATTCACCCCTCCACTTT.